The 25 T cell receptor beta chains listed next were all sequenced from one sample in a study of technical replicates of blood from several donors. The table came from immunoSEQ multiplex PCR; TCRdb's copy has only in-frame clones and leaves some out. Here the sample spans about 100,000 clones, roughly 95% being singletons. The sequenced sample was T cells isolated from PBMCs. These receptors were obtained from a human donor in good health.

This rearrangement joins TRBV9 to TRBJ2-7; 7 positions agree with TRBD2. The CDR3 length is 14 residues. From germline, CDR1 is SGDLS and CDR2 YYNGEE. V gave up 4 bases and J gave up 3 bases; unmatched junction bases: 7. The CDR3 reads CASSPSAGVYEQYF. The CDR3 nucleotides read TGTGCCAGCAGCCCATCGGCGGGGGTCTACGAGCAGTACTTC.

The chain uses TRBV4-2 and TRBJ2-1; unclear D gene. The CDR3 has 17 residues. CDR1 is LGHNA, CDR2 YNFKEQ, per germline. Trimming removed 4 bases at V and 7 bases at J, with 23 bases between. CDR3 amino acids: CASSPPGVEPGINEQFF. The CDR3 region has the DNA TGTGCCAGCAGCCCCCCCGGAGTGGAACCCGGAATTAATGAGCAGTTCTTC.

The genes are TRBV7-9 and TRBJ2-5; D is perhaps TRBD1 (6 bases). V gave up 2 bases and J gave up 5 bases, with 15 bases separating them. The V gene's germline CDR1 is SEHNR and CDR2 FQNEAQ (reference sequence). The CDR3 sequence is 15 residues long. CDR3 nucleotide sequence: TGTGCCAGCAGCTTACAGGGGCCCCGAGGGGAGACCCAGTACTTC. It yields the protein CASSLQGPRGETQYF.

The chain joins TRBV7-9 to TRBJ2-5; D unclear. The CDR3 loop spans 14 amino acids. Germline loops: CDR1 SEHNR, CDR2 FQNEAQ (reference sequence). The V end lost 5 bases, the J end lost 2 bases, and 12 bases lay between the germline ends. CDR3 in DNA: TGTGCCAGCAGCCCTTTGGGCTTACAAGAGACCCAGTACTTC. It translates to CASSPLGLQETQYF.

The genes are TRBV7-9 and TRBJ2-1; D is perhaps TRBD1 (5 bases). The V end was cut by 1 base, the J end by 6 bases, with 13 bases between. The CDR3 length is 15 residues. Germline-derived CDR1 and CDR2 are SEHNR and FQNEAQ (reference sequence). CDR3 in amino acids: CASSLERGSLNEQFF. Here the CDR3 DNA reads TGTGCCAGCAGCTTAGAAAGGGGCTCACTCAATGAGCAGTTCTTC.

This chain connects TRBV28 to TRBJ2-2, with TRBD2 matching over 9 bases. The CDR3 has 15 amino acids. CDR1 and CDR2 (germline): MDHEN, SYDVKM. Trimming cost V 0 bases and J 8 bases; bases outside gene matches: 4. The CDR3 DNA reads TGTGCCAGCAGTTTATGGCGGGAGGGAGGAGGGGAGCTGTTTTTT. This sequence encodes CASSLWREGGGELFF.

V and J are TRBV12-5 and TRBJ2-6; D gene ambiguous. Germline-derived CDR1 and CDR2 are LGHNT and FRNRAP. The CDR3 length is 15 residues. Trimming pared 2 bases from V and 2 bases from J, leaving 7 bases between. CDR3 bases: TGTGCTAGTGGTTTGTCGGAGACTGGGGCCAACGTCCTGACTTTC. This translates into CASGLSETGANVLTF.

The V and J genes are TRBV7-8 and TRBJ2-5; D ambiguous. Germline CDR1 and CDR2: SGHVS and FQNEAQ. V shed 5 bases and J shed 1 base, with 11 bases lying between them. The CDR3 loop spans 14 amino acids. Here the CDR3 DNA reads TGTGCCAGCAGCCCACGGCGGAGCCAAGAGACCCAGTACTTC. Amino acids: CASSPRRSQETQYF. Full variable domain (missing parts from reference TRBV7-8 and TRBJ2-5): GAGVSQSPRYKVAKRGQDVALRCDPISGHVSLFWYQQALGQGPEFLTYFQNEAQLDKSGLPSDRFFAERPEGSVSTLKIQRTQQEDSAVYLCASSPRRSQETQYFGPGTRLLVL.

The chain employs TRBV6-5 and TRBJ1-2; 9 bases align to TRBD1. J gave up 8 bases and V 5 bases, and 6 bases lay outside the gene matches. The CDR3 consists of 13 residues. Germline V gives CDR1 MNHEY, CDR2 SVGAGI. This CDR3 reads CASSPDRGGGYTF. CDR3 DNA sequence: TGTGCCAGCAGTCCGGACAGGGGAGGGGGCTACACCTTC.

The chain combines TRBV4-1 with TRBJ1-4; D unresolved. Germline lookup yields CDR1 MGHRA and CDR2 YSYEKL. The CDR3 runs 18 residues. Trimming shortened V by 4 bases and J by 3 bases, and 21 bases separated the two germline ends. CDR3 residues: CASSPLPQSSSANEKLFF. The CDR3 DNA sequence: TGCGCCAGCAGCCCCTTGCCGCAATCGTCATCGGCTAATGAAAAACTGTTTTTT.

This chain links TRBV5-6 with TRBJ1-5; a weak D match, TRBD1 (5 bases). V was trimmed by 2 bases and J by 3 bases, leaving 12 bases between them. Germline V gives CDR1 SGHDT, CDR2 YYEEEE. This CDR3 is 15 amino acids long. The CDR3 sequence is CASSFGRVDNQPQHF. For the CDR3, the DNA is TGTGCCAGCAGCTTCGGCAGGGTGGACAATCAGCCCCAGCATTTT.

The chain links TRBV5-6 to TRBJ1-1, with D tentatively TRBD1 (6 bases). CDR3 length equals 14 residues. Germline V gene sequence: CDR1 SGHDT, CDR2 YYEEEE. V was pared by 1 base and J by 5 bases, with 12 bases between. The CDR3: CASSLRQGSTEAFF. The CDR3 DNA follows: TGTGCCAGCAGCTTGCGGCAGGGGTCTACTGAAGCTTTCTTT.

This sequence joins TRBV15 and TRBJ2-7, with D possibly matching TRBD1 (6 bases). V lost 1 base and J lost 3, with 13 bases in between. Germline lookup yields CDR1 LNHNV and CDR2 YYDKDF (reference sequence). There are 15 residues in the CDR3. CDR3 in DNA: TGTGCCACCAGCAGAGGGACAGAAGGGAACTACGAGCAGTACTTC. Translating gives CATSRGTEGNYEQYF. The whole variable domain, filled in from reference TRBV15 and TRBJ2-7, reads DAMVIQNPRYQVTQFGKPVTLSCSQTLNHNVMYWYQQKSSQAPKLLFHYYDKDFNNEADTPDNFQSRRPNTSFCFLDIRSPGLGDTAMYLCATSRGTEGNYEQYFGPGTRLTVT.

This chain connects TRBV28 to TRBJ1-4; no firm D call. V lost 3 bases and J lost 7, with 9 bases in between. The CDR3 runs 13 residues. Germline values: CDR1 MDHEN, CDR2 SYDVKM. CDR3: CASSFRVIEKLFF. DNA of the CDR3: TGTGCCAGCAGTTTCCGAGTAATTGAAAAACTGTTTTTT.

J is TRBJ1-5 and V is TRBV4-1, with 7 bases that match TRBD1. Trimming took 3 bases from V and 5 from J; bases not matched to a gene: 7. Germline V lookup: CDR1 MGHRA, CDR2 YSYEKL. The CDR3 has 15 residues. Written as DNA, the CDR3 is TGCGCCAGCAGCCATACCGGGACAGTGTATCAGCCCCAGCATTTT. Encoded protein: CASSHTGTVYQPQHF.

The chain has TRBV27 and TRBJ2-1, with 11 bases matching TRBD1. CDR3 length: 15 residues. The V and J ends lost 4 bases and 9 bases, in that order; junction bases with no gene match: 8. Germline CDR1 MNHEY, CDR2 SMNVEV (reference sequence). DNA for the CDR3: TGTGCCAGCAGTTCCGGGACAGGGGGTCGAGGTGAGCAGTTCTTC. This translates into CASSSGTGGRGEQFF.

This chain connects TRBV11-2 to TRBJ2-1, with 11 bases lining up with TRBD2. After removal of 1 base from V and 5 bases from J, the junction contained 13 bases not matched to a gene. CDR3 length: 19 residues. CDR1 and CDR2 from the germline V gene are SGHAT and FQNNGV. The DNA for the CDR3 is TGTGCCAGCAGCTTAGGTAGGATCGCGGCGGGACTAGCGGACAATGAGCAGTTCTTC. This codes for CASSLGRIAAGLADNEQFF.

This chain's CDR3 is CASSPTGVTYSPLHF. Written as DNA, the CDR3 is TGTGCCAGCAGCCCGACAGGGGTAACCTATTCACCCCTCCACTTT. The chain recombines TRBV14 with TRBJ1-6; 8 bases agree with TRBD1. Unmatched junction bases numbered 7, after V lost 4 bases and J lost 8 bases. The germline V gene has CDR1 SGHDN and CDR2 FVKESK. This CDR3 contains 15 residues.

This sequence joins TRBV9 and TRBJ2-1; no reliable D call. The CDR3 consists of 18 residues. Deletions cut 0 bases from V and 0 bases from J, with 16 bases between. Germline assignment: CDR1 SGDLS and CDR2 YYNGEE. CDR3 nucleotides: TGTGCCAGCAGCGTAGCTACCCTAGAATCGAGCTCCTACAATGAGCAGTTCTTC. Protein sequence: CASSVATLESSSYNEQFF.

The J gene is TRBJ2-7, the V gene TRBV28; TRBD1 matches at 7 bases. The CDR3 extends over 16 amino acids. V trimming: 4 bases; J trimming: 3 bases; junction bases outside the gene matches: 12. CDR1 and CDR2 (germline): MDHEN, SYDVKM. CDR3 DNA: TGTGCCAGCAGTTCACAGAGAGGACAGGCGATCTACGAGCAGTACTTC. Protein product: CASSSQRGQAIYEQYF.

The chain links TRBV29-1 to TRBJ1-1, with 9 bases that match TRBD1. V was pared by 1 base and J by 0 bases, with 9 bases of the junction left unmatched. Germline V gene sequence: CDR1 SQVTM, CDR2 ANQGSEA. The CDR3 runs 17 residues. CDR3 DNA sequence: TGCAGCGTTGAAGGAGTGGACAGGGGTTCTATGAACACTGAAGCTTTCTTT. It encodes CSVEGVDRGSMNTEAFF.

This rearrangement joins TRBV6-6 to TRBJ2-7, with D possibly TRBD1 on 6 matching bases. CDR1 MNHNY and CDR2 SVGAGI come from the germline V gene (reference sequence). The CDR3 is 12 amino acids. V lost 6 bases and J lost 5, with 11 bases in between. The CDR3 loop is CASRQGWDEQYF. DNA of the CDR3: TGTGCCAGCAGACAGGGATGGGACGAGCAGTACTTC.

The rearrangement uses TRBV5-1 and TRBJ2-5, with D possibly matching TRBD1 (5 bases). The germline CDR1 and CDR2 sequences are SGHRS and YFSETQ. CDR3 length: 15 residues. Trimming took off 2 bases at V and 2 bases at J, with 13 bases between the two ends. This CDR3 reads CASSLGMTAQETQYF. CDR3 bases: TGCGCCAGCAGCTTAGGAATGACAGCTCAAGAGACCCAGTACTTC.

J is TRBJ1-1 and V is TRBV6-5; D call uncertain. The V end was cut by 4 bases, the J end by 1 base, with 4 bases between. CDR3 length equals 12 residues. CDR1 and CDR2 (germline): MNHEY, SVGAGI. The CDR3 nucleotides are TGTGCCAGCAGTTCAGGGAACACTGAAGCTTTCTTT. Encoded protein: CASSSGNTEAFF.

In this sample, this clone turned up once. V and J are TRBV28 and TRBJ2-2; no clear D gene. This CDR3 comprises 14 residues. Germline CDR1 and CDR2: MDHEN and SYDVKM. The V end lost 7 bases, the J end lost 1 base, and 10 bases lay between the germline ends. The CDR3 bases are TGTGCCAGCACTAACCTTCAGAACACCGGGGAGCTGTTTTTT. Protein: CASTNLQNTGELFF.